These 26 T cell receptor beta chains share one sample of origin, sequenced in a study of blood T cell repertoires in COVID-19. TCRdb's copy holds only in-frame clones and misses some; the assay was immunoSEQ multiplex PCR. Of 180,000 or so clones detected, over 70% appear once; the ten largest clones hold over 13%. Sequenced input: PBMCs or T cells enriched from blood (not recorded which). The receptors were sampled from a man aged 55 to 70 who had been exposed to COVID-19.

This chain links TRBV9 with TRBJ1-6, with D possibly being TRBD1 (6 bases). Between the trimmed V and J ends, which lost 0 bases and 7 bases, there was a span of 17 bases. Germline V gene data show CDR1 as SGDLS and CDR2 as YYNGEE. CDR3 length: 17 residues. CDR3 nucleotide sequence: TGTGCCAGCAGCGTAGTAGAGGGGGGGACGGGGAATTCACCCCTCCACTTT. Translating gives CASSVVEGGTGNSPLHF.

The chain employs TRBV24-1 and TRBJ1-5; 9 positions match TRBD1. CDR1 and CDR2 (germline): KGHDR, SFDVKD. The CDR3 has 17 residues. Trimming cost V 5 bases and J 1 base; bases outside gene matches: 8. CDR3 in DNA: TGTGCCACCAGTGGCCCGGGACAGGGAGGAAGCAATCAGCCCCAGCATTTT. This translates into CATSGPGQGGSNQPQHF.

This chain joins TRBV2 and TRBJ1-2, with TRBD1 matching over 8 bases. The CDR3 length is 15 residues. CDR1 is SNHLY and CDR2 is FYNNEI in the germline V gene. Trimming removed 6 bases from V and 5 bases from J; junction bases left unmatched: 11. CDR3 residues: CASRPGQAGLYGYTF. The CDR3 DNA sequence: TGTGCCAGCAGGCCGGGACAGGCCGGATTGTATGGCTACACCTTC.

This rearrangement joins TRBV14 to TRBJ2-7, with 7 bases identical to TRBD1. Germline V CDR1 and CDR2: SGHDN, FVKESK. The J segment lost 7 bases and the V segment lost 0 bases, leaving 9 bases of the junction unmatched. The CDR3 spans 15 residues. The CDR3 protein is CASSQDDRVGSEQYF. The CDR3 region has the DNA TGTGCCAGCAGCCAAGACGACAGGGTGGGCTCGGAGCAGTACTTC.

This chain connects TRBV30 to TRBJ1-5; D possibly corresponds to TRBD1 (5 bases). This CDR3 is built from 14 residues. V gave up 3 bases and J gave up 2 bases, with 11 bases separating them. Germline CDR1 and CDR2: GTSNPN and SVGIG (reference sequence). The CDR3: CAWSADRGNQPQHF. The CDR3 region has the DNA TGTGCCTGGAGCGCAGACAGAGGCAATCAGCCCCAGCATTTT. Variable domain in full (rest from reference TRBV30 and TRBJ1-5): SQTIHQWPATLVQPVGSPLSLECTVEGTSNPNLYWYRQAAGRGLQLLFYSVGIGQISSEVPQNLSASRPQDRQFILSSKKLLLSDSGFYLCAWSADRGNQPQHFGDGTRLSIL.

The chain uses TRBV11-2 and TRBJ1-6; 11 bases line up with TRBD1. V lost 2 bases, J lost 8 bases, and 5 bases stayed unmatched. CDR3 length equals 16 residues. Germline CDR1 SGHAT, CDR2 FQNNGV. For the CDR3, the DNA is TGTGCCAGCAGCTTAATCTGGGGACAGGGGGATTCACCCCTCCACTTT. Residues: CASSLIWGQGDSPLHF. Full variable domain (remainder filled in from reference TRBV11-2 and TRBJ1-6): EAGVAQSPRYKIIEKRQSVAFWCNPISGHATLYWYQQILGQGPKLLIQFQNNGVVDDSQLPKDRFSAERLKGVDSTLKIQPAKLEDSAVYLCASSLIWGQGDSPLHFGNGTRLTVT.

The V call is TRBV18, the J call TRBJ2-5, with TRBD2 identical over 12 bases. The germline V gene encodes CDR1 KGHSH and CDR2 LQKENI. The ends lost 2 bases at V and 4 bases at J; junction bases unmatched: 11. The CDR3 has 18 amino acids. The CDR3 region is CASSPGLAGKGWRETQYF. In DNA form, the CDR3 reads TGTGCCAGCTCACCAGGACTAGCGGGAAAAGGGTGGCGAGAGACCCAGTACTTC.

This clone appeared a few times. The CDR3 loop is CASSSELTGGSPLHF. The CDR3 DNA is TGCGCCAGCAGCTCGGAACTGACGGGCGGGTCACCCCTCCACTTT. V and J are TRBV5-1 and TRBJ1-6; no firm D call. V was clipped by 3 bases and J by 10 bases, with 17 bases between them. This CDR3 comprises 15 residues. Per the germline V gene, CDR1 is SGHRS and CDR2 is YFSETQ.

The gene calls are TRBV6-5 and TRBJ1-1; tentatively, D is TRBD1 (6 bases). The germline V gene has CDR1 MNHEY and CDR2 SVGAGI. The CDR3 consists of 12 residues. V was shortened by 2 bases and J by 11 bases, with 12 bases between the two germline ends. This CDR3 reads CASSYTGGQAFF. In nucleotides, the CDR3 is TGTGCCAGCAGTTACACGGGGGGCCAGGCTTTCTTT.

V and J are TRBV7-2 and TRBJ1-2; perhaps TRBD1 as D (6 bases). The V and J ends lost 3 bases and 8 bases respectively, with 13 bases between them. Germline-derived CDR1 and CDR2 are SGHTA and FQGNSA. The CDR3 loop spans 13 amino acids. The CDR3 sequence: CASSFPRQGGYTF. DNA for the CDR3: TGTGCCAGCAGCTTCCCCCGTCAGGGGGGCTACACCTTC.

J is TRBJ2-5 and V is TRBV27, with 13 bases identical to TRBD2. Germline values: CDR1 MNHEY, CDR2 SMNVEV (reference sequence). Trimming at V came to 6 bases and at J to 4 bases, leaving 5 bases not matched to a gene. The length of the CDR3 is 15 residues. The CDR3 sequence: CASSTSGRGGETQYF. The CDR3 DNA follows: TGTGCCAGCAGCACTAGCGGGAGGGGGGGAGAGACCCAGTACTTC.

The CDR3 DNA reads as TGTGCCAGTAGTATTTTCGGGACCGGGGAGCTGTTTTTT. Encoded protein: CASSIFGTGELFF. The rearrangement joins TRBV19 to TRBJ2-2; the D is unclear. Germline CDR1 reads LNHDA; CDR2 reads SQIVND (reference sequence). V was cut by 3 bases and J by 5 bases, with 7 bases left in between. This CDR3 contains 13 residues.

The chain uses TRBV5-6 and TRBJ2-7, with a weak D call TRBD1 (5 bases). Germline V gives CDR1 SGHDT, CDR2 YYEEEE. The CDR3 runs 14 residues. The germline V and J ends were trimmed by 4 bases and 4 bases, with 15 bases remaining between them. CDR3 sequence reads: CASSPLPQVYEQYF. CDR3 DNA sequence: TGTGCCAGCAGCCCCCTCCCACAGGTTTACGAGCAGTACTTC.

This clone was counted a few times. This sequence joins TRBV19 and TRBJ2-1; D unresolved. This CDR3 has 14 residues. Trimming stripped 3 bases from V and 5 bases from J, with 11 bases between. Germline-derived CDR1 and CDR2 are LNHDA and SQIVND (reference sequence). CDR3 sequence reads: CASSIRPENNEQFF. The CDR3, as DNA: TGTGCCAGTAGTATCCGGCCGGAGAACAATGAGCAGTTCTTC.

This chain uses TRBV12-5 with TRBJ2-7; 9 nucleotides align to TRBD1. This CDR3 has 13 residues. Germline CDR1 reads LGHNT; CDR2 reads FRNRAP. The V segment lost 3 bases and the J segment 6 bases; nucleotides outside the gene matches: 3. CDR3 residues: CASGFGQGREQYF. CDR3 bases: TGTGCTAGTGGTTTCGGACAGGGGCGCGAGCAGTACTTC.

This chain connects TRBV11-3 to TRBJ2-1; 10 bases are a match to TRBD2. The CDR3 contains 15 residues. Germline V gene sequence: CDR1 SGHNT, CDR2 YENEEA. With 5 bases clipped from V and 5 bases from J, the junction kept 6 bases outside the gene matches. As DNA, the CDR3 is TGTGCCAGCAGCAAAGGGACTAGCGTTAACAATGAGCAGTTCTTC. As protein: CASSKGTSVNNEQFF.

The chain carries TRBV6-2 or TRBV6-3 and TRBJ2-2; 9 positions agree with TRBD2. J was trimmed by 5 bases and V by 2 bases; bases with no gene match: 3. CDR3 length: 15 amino acids. The germline V gene encodes CDR1 MNHEY and CDR2 SVGEGT. CDR3 DNA sequence: TGTGCCAGCAGTTACGCGGGAGGGGGGACCGGGGAGCTGTTTTTT. As protein: CASSYAGGGTGELFF.

The chain couples TRBV7-6 to TRBJ1-1; 7 positions match TRBD1. The CDR3 is 14 residues long. Losses at the gene ends were 5 bases for V and 7 bases for J; bases not matched to a gene: 10. CDR1 and CDR2 (germline): SGHVS, FNYEAQ. The CDR3 is CASSPTGKRSEAFF. As DNA, the CDR3 is TGTGCCAGCAGCCCGACAGGGAAGAGGAGTGAAGCTTTCTTT. The whole variable domain, filled in from reference TRBV7-6 and TRBJ1-1, reads GAGVSQSPRYKVTKRGQDVALRCDPISGHVSLYWYRQALGQGPEFLTYFNYEAQQDKSGLPNDRFSAERPEGSISTLTIQRTEQRDSAMYRCASSPTGKRSEAFFGQGTRLTVV.

The J gene is TRBJ1-5, the V gene TRBV6-5, with a tentative D call TRBD1 (6 bases). Germline CDR1 reads MNHEY; CDR2 reads SVGAGI. The CDR3 loop spans 15 amino acids. V dropped 5 bases and J dropped 2 bases, with 13 bases sitting between them. The CDR3 loop reads CASSKQGTGNQPQHF. CDR3 coding DNA: TGTGCCAGCAGTAAACAGGGAACGGGCAATCAGCCCCAGCATTTT.

The J gene is TRBJ1-1, the V gene TRBV19, with D possibly matching TRBD1 (5 bases). This CDR3 region has 14 residues. Looked up from germline, CDR1 is LNHDA and CDR2 is SQIVND (reference sequence). V was clipped by 4 bases and J by 7 bases, with 16 bases between them. The CDR3 loop is CASSNVAGLNEAFF. The CDR3, as DNA: TGTGCCAGTAGTAACGTGGCAGGGCTCAATGAAGCTTTCTTT.

This chain links TRBV6-5 with TRBJ1-1; a possible D gene is TRBD1 (5 bases). The CDR3 sequence is 14 residues long. Germline lookup yields CDR1 MNHEY and CDR2 SVGAGI. V was clipped by 6 bases and J by 0 bases, with 11 bases between them. This chain's CDR3 is CASRPQEMNTEAFF. In DNA, the CDR3 is TGTGCCAGCAGACCACAGGAAATGAACACTGAAGCTTTCTTT.

This clone was seen only a few times. The V and J genes are TRBV19 and TRBJ2-7; 10 nucleotides agree with TRBD1. The junction had 6 bases not matched to a gene; V was cut back by 3 bases and J by 4 bases. Germline lookup yields CDR1 LNHDA and CDR2 SQIVND (reference sequence). This CDR3 is 15 amino acids long. As DNA, the CDR3 is TGTGCCAGTAGTATGACGGGACAGGGGCTTTACGAGCAGTACTTC. Protein sequence: CASSMTGQGLYEQYF. The whole variable domain, remainder taken from reference TRBV19 and TRBJ2-7, is DGGITQSPKYLFRKEGQNVTLSCEQNLNHDAMYWYRQDPGQGLRLIYYSQIVNDFQKGDIAEGYSVSREKKESFPLTVTSAQKNPTAFYLCASSMTGQGLYEQYFGPGTRLTVT.

The chain joins TRBV19 to TRBJ1-5; perhaps TRBD1 as D (5 bases). The CDR3 consists of 14 residues. Germline CDR1 reads LNHDA; CDR2 reads SQIVND (reference sequence). Trimming took 5 bases from V and 6 from J, leaving 14 bases between them. The CDR3 is CASSSYDSFQPQHF. In nucleotides, the CDR3 is TGTGCCAGTAGTTCCTACGACAGTTTTCAGCCCCAGCATTTT.

This chain links TRBV19 with TRBJ2-3, with 11 bases that match TRBD1. Germline assignment: CDR1 LNHDA and CDR2 SQIVND (reference sequence). The CDR3 is 15 residues long. The V segment lost 5 bases and the J segment 3 bases; nucleotides outside the gene matches: 4. CDR3 bases: TGTGCCAGTAGTGACGGACAGGGGGCAACAGATACGCAGTATTTT. Translated, it gives CASSDGQGATDTQYF.

This clone was picked up a small number of times. This chain joins TRBV5-4 and TRBJ1-2, with TRBD1 identical over 7 bases. The V and J ends lost 0 bases and 1 base, in that order; junction bases with no gene match: 6. CDR1 SGHNT and CDR2 YYREEE come from the germline V gene (reference sequence). CDR3 size: 16 residues. The CDR3 DNA is TGTGCCAGCAGCTTGGGGCTGACAGGGATTAACTATGGCTACACCTTC. It is translated as CASSLGLTGINYGYTF.

The V call is TRBV28, the J call TRBJ1-2; D is uncertain. V lost 5 bases, J lost 3 bases, and 4 bases lay in between. CDR1 and CDR2 (germline): MDHEN, SYDVKM. There are 11 residues in the CDR3. The CDR3 loop is CASSPDYGYTF. For the CDR3, the DNA is TGTGCCAGCAGTCCTGACTATGGCTACACCTTC.